The 17 T cell receptor beta chains below come from one sample, sequenced in a study of OX40 agonist ivuxolimab in advanced cancers. This table comes from immunoSEQ multiplex PCR, and its TCRdb copy is limited to in-frame clones, with some not included. There are 71,000 or so clones in the sample; approximately 90% occur only once, and around 2.2% lies in the top ten. The sequencing here drew on CD4+ or CD8+ T cells sorted from blood, taken in a trial of the OX40 agonist ivuxolimab. The receptor set was obtained from an adult with an advanced solid tumor such as melanoma, head and neck, liver or kidney cancer.

The rearrangement uses TRBV18 and TRBJ2-7, with D perhaps being TRBD1 or TRBD2 (5 bases each). With 3 bases removed from V and 4 bases from J, the gap between germline ends came to 10 bases. CDR1 is KGHSH and CDR2 is LQKENI in the germline V gene. CDR3 length: 13 residues. The CDR3 DNA is TGTGCCAGCTCACCCGGGACCTCTTACGAGCAGTACTTC. The encoded protein is CASSPGTSYEQYF.

This chain connects TRBV6-5 to TRBJ2-7; perhaps TRBD2 as D (6 bases). Germline V lookup: CDR1 MNHEY, CDR2 SVGAGI. V was cut by 2 bases and J by 3 bases, with 14 bases left in between. This CDR3 is built from 15 residues. The DNA of the CDR3 is TGTGCCAGCAGTTACGTGGGGACTTCCGACTACGAGCAGTACTTC. It is translated as CASSYVGTSDYEQYF.

The chain links TRBV25-1 to TRBJ1-2; 7 nucleotides line up with TRBD1. The CDR3 length is 15 residues. CDR1 and CDR2 (germline): MGHDK, SYGVNS. V gave up 4 bases and J gave up 3 bases; unmatched junction bases: 8. CDR3 bases: TGTGCCAGCAGTGCACGGGACAGCTCTTACTATGGCTACACCTTC. This translates into CASSARDSSYYGYTF.

V gene TRBV28 combines with J gene TRBJ1-1; maybe TRBD1 (6 bases). Germline CDR1 MDHEN, CDR2 SYDVKM. This CDR3 contains 17 residues. V lost 7 bases and J lost 0, with 21 bases in between. The DNA of the CDR3 is TGTGCCAGCACCCCGGGACACCCCCCCCCGATGAACACTGAAGCTTTCTTT. Translation gives CASTPGHPPPMNTEAFF.

The chain combines TRBV5-1 with TRBJ2-7; 9 positions agree with TRBD1. V trimming: 6 bases; J trimming: 5 bases; junction bases outside the gene matches: 6. The germline V gene has CDR1 SGHRS and CDR2 YFSETQ. This CDR3 is 13 amino acids long. The CDR3 here is CASKMGQGDEQYF. CDR3 nucleotide sequence: TGCGCCAGCAAAATGGGACAGGGCGACGAGCAGTACTTC.

The chain's CDR3 is CASSTSGRPPETQYF. The DNA for the CDR3 is TGTGCCAGCAGCACCAGCGGGAGGCCCCCAGAGACCCAGTACTTC. The rearrangement uses TRBV5-5 and TRBJ2-5, with 9 bases that match TRBD2. V lost 4 bases and J lost 4; bases outside the gene matches: 8. Germline CDR1 is SGHKS and CDR2 is YYEKEE (reference sequence). The CDR3 contains 15 residues.

The chain carries TRBV19 and TRBJ1-2; maybe TRBD1 (6 bases). Trimming stripped 7 bases from V and 0 bases from J, with 12 bases between. The CDR3 runs 14 residues. Germline V CDR1 and CDR2: LNHDA, SQIVND (reference sequence). CDR3 region: CASTMDSANYGYTF. The CDR3 DNA follows: TGTGCCAGTACTATGGACAGTGCTAACTATGGCTACACCTTC.

This sequence joins TRBV10-2 and TRBJ2-7, with no clear D. Germline V CDR1 and CDR2: WSHSY, SAAADI. CDR3 length: 12 amino acids. V was trimmed by 2 bases and J by 3 bases, leaving 5 bases between them. The CDR3 bases are TGCGCCAGCAGTGAGAACAGCTACGAGCAGTACTTC. It specifies CASSENSYEQYF.

The J gene is TRBJ1-2, the V gene TRBV18, with 7 bases aligning to TRBD1. Looked up from germline, CDR1 is KGHSH and CDR2 is LQKENI. The CDR3 length is 13 residues. The junction had 9 bases not matched to a gene; V was cut back by 8 bases and J by 6 bases. The CDR3 DNA reads as TGTGCCAGCGAGGGGGCAGGGTCGAATGGCTACACCTTC. Translated, it gives CASEGAGSNGYTF.

CDR3 protein: CATSREGSRTDTQYF. Here the CDR3 DNA reads TGTGCCACCAGCAGAGAGGGATCTCGCACAGATACGCAGTATTTT. The genes are TRBV15 and TRBJ2-3; D unresolved. In germline, CDR1 is LNHNV, CDR2 YYDKDF (reference sequence). The CDR3 length is 15 residues. Trimming took off 0 bases at V and 1 base at J, with 8 bases between the two ends.

V gene TRBV28 combines with J gene TRBJ1-1; D ambiguous. Germline lookup yields CDR1 MDHEN and CDR2 SYDVKM. This CDR3 region has 12 residues. Trimming cost V 5 bases and J 1 base, with 5 bases left between them. The CDR3: CASSRENTEAFF. CDR3 coding DNA: TGTGCCAGCAGTAGGGAGAACACTGAAGCTTTCTTT.

The chain uses TRBV5-4 and TRBJ2-1; 9 positions agree with TRBD2. Germline CDR1 is SGHNT and CDR2 is YYREEE (reference sequence). The CDR3 extends over 14 amino acids. The J segment lost 5 bases and the V segment lost 2 bases, leaving 2 bases of the junction unmatched. As DNA, the CDR3 is TGTGCCAGCAGCTTAAAGCGGGGGGACAATGAGCAGTTCTTC. This sequence encodes CASSLKRGDNEQFF.

V usage is TRBV7-2 and J usage is TRBJ2-7; D is tentatively TRBD1 or TRBD2 (6 bases each). Germline V gives CDR1 SGHTA, CDR2 FQGNSA. CDR3 length: 15 residues. The ends were cut back, 2 bases at V and 6 bases at J, with 17 bases in the middle. The CDR3 DNA reads TGTGCCAGCAGCTTAAAGGGGGGCAGAATGGGCGAGCAGTACTTC. Residues: CASSLKGGRMGEQYF.

The chain combines TRBV28 with TRBJ1-2; D is ambiguous. This CDR3 is built from 16 residues. The V and J ends lost 2 bases and 4 bases respectively, with 17 bases between them. Germline CDR1 MDHEN, CDR2 SYDVKM. The DNA of the CDR3 is TGTGCCAGCAGTTTAAATAGGAGGGCACGCGGCTATGGCTACACCTTC. This sequence encodes CASSLNRRARGYGYTF.

The chain uses TRBV5-1 and TRBJ2-5; 7 nucleotides align to TRBD2. This CDR3 is 14 amino acids long. Germline CDR1 and CDR2: SGHRS and YFSETQ. Trimming removed 1 base from V and 4 bases from J; junction bases left unmatched: 4. The DNA for the CDR3 is TGCGCCAGCAGCTTGCGGGGGGACTTAGAGACCCAGTACTTC. This gives the protein CASSLRGDLETQYF.

The chain employs TRBV10-3 and TRBJ2-1, with 13 bases that match TRBD2. This CDR3 is built from 17 residues. CDR1 is ENHRY and CDR2 is SYGVKD in the germline V gene. V lost 5 bases, J lost 5 bases, and 9 bases stayed unmatched. This CDR3 is CAISRTSGGLTNNEQFF. For the CDR3, the DNA is TGTGCCATCAGTAGGACTAGCGGGGGCCTTACGAACAATGAGCAGTTCTTC.

V and J are TRBV19 and TRBJ1-5; D not resolved. V was pared by 0 bases and J by 3 bases, with 6 bases between. Germline values: CDR1 LNHDA, CDR2 SQIVND (reference sequence). The CDR3 loop spans 14 amino acids. The CDR3 coding sequence is TGTGCCAGTAGTATAGACACCTCCAATCAGCCCCAGCATTTT. Encoded protein: CASSIDTSNQPQHF. The whole variable domain, filled in from reference TRBV19 and TRBJ1-5, reads DGGITQSPKYLFRKEGQNVTLSCEQNLNHDAMYWYRQDPGQGLRLIYYSQIVNDFQKGDIAEGYSVSREKKESFPLTVTSAQKNPTAFYLCASSIDTSNQPQHFGDGTRLSIL.